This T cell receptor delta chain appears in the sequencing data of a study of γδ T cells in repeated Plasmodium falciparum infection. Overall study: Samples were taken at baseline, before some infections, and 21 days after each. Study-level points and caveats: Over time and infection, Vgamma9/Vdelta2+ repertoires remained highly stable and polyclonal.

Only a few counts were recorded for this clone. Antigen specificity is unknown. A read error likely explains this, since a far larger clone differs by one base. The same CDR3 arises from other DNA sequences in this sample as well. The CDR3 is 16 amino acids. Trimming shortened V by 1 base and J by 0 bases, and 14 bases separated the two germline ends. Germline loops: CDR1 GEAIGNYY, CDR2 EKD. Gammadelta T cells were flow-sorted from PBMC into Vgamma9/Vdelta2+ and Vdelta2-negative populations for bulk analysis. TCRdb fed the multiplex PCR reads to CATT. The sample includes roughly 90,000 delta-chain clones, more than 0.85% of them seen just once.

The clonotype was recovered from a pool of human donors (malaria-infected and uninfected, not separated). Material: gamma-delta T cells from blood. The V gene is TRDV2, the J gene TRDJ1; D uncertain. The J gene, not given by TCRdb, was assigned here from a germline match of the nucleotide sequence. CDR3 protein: CACDTAGPPYTDKLIF. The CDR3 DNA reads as TGTGCCTGTGACACGGCTGGTCCCCCCTACACCGATAAACTCATCTTT.